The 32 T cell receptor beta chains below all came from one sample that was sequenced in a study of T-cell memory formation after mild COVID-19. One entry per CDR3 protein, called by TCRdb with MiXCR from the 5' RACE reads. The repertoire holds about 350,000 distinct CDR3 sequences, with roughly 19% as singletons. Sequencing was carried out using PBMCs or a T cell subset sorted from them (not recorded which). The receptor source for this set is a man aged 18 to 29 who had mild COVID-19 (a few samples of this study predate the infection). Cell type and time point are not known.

The CDR3 DNA is TGCGCCAGCAGCTTGGGGGAAGGGAGTCGAGATACGCAGTATTTT. Its protein is CASSLGEGSRDTQYF. V and J are TRBV5-1 and TRBJ2-3; D is perhaps TRBD2 (5 bases). The CDR3 runs to 15 residues. V dropped 0 bases and J dropped 5 bases, with 13 bases sitting between them. Per the germline V gene, CDR1 is SGHRS and CDR2 is YFSETQ. Together with reference TRBV5-1 and TRBJ2-3, the CDR3 gives the full variable domain: KAGVTQTPRYLIKTRGQQVTLSCSPISGHRSVSWYQQTPGQGLQFLFEYFSETQRNKGNFPGRFSGRQFSNSRSEMNVSTLELGDSALYLCASSLGEGSRDTQYFGPGTRLTVL.

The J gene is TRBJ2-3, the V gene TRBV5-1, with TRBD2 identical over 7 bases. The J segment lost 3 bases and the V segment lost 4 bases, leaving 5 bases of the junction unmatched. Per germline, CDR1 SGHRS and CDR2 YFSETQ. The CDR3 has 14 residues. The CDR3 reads CASSPASGTDTQYF. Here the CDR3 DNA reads TGCGCCAGCAGCCCGGCTAGCGGAACAGATACGCAGTATTTT.

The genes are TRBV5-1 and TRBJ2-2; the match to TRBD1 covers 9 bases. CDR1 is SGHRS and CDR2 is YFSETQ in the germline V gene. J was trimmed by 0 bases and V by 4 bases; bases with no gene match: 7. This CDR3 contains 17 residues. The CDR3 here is CASSTGTGPPNTGELFF. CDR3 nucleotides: TGCGCCAGCAGCACCGGGACAGGGCCGCCGAACACCGGGGAGCTGTTTTTT. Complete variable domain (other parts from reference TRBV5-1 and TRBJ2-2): KAGVTQTPRYLIKTRGQQVTLSCSPISGHRSVSWYQQTPGQGLQFLFEYFSETQRNKGNFPGRFSGRQFSNSRSEMNVSTLELGDSALYLCASSTGTGPPNTGELFFGEGSRLTVL.

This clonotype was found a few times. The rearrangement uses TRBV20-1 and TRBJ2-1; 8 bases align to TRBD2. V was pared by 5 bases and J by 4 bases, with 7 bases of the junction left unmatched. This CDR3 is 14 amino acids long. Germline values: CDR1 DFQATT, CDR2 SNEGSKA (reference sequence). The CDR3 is CSARGGIRYNEQFF. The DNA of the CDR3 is TGCAGTGCTCGGGGGGGGATTAGGTACAATGAGCAGTTCTTC.

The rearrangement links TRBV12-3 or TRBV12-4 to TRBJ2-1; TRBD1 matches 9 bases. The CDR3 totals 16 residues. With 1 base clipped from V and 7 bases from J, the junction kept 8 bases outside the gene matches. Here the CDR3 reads CASSLETGGPENEQFF. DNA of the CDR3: TGTGCCAGCAGTTTAGAGACAGGGGGTCCAGAGAATGAGCAGTTCTTC.

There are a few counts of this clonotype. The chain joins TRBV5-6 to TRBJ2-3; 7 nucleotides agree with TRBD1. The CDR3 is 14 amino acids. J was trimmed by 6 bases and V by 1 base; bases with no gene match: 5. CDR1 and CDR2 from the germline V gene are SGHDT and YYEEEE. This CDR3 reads CASSLRPRGDTQYF. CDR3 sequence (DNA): TGTGCCAGCAGCTTGCGACCCAGGGGGGATACGCAGTATTTT.

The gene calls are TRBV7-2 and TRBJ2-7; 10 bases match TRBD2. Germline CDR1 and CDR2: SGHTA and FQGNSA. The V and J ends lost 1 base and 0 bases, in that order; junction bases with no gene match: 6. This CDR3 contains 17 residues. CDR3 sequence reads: CASSLGLAGGISYEQYF. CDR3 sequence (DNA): TGTGCCAGCAGCTTAGGACTAGCGGGCGGGATCTCCTACGAGCAGTACTTC.

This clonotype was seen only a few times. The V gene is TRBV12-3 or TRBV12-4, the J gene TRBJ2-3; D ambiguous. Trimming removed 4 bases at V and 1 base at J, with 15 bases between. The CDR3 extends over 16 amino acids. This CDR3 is CASSSDEDSGTDTQYF. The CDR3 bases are TGTGCCAGCAGTTCCGACGAGGATTCGGGCACAGATACGCAGTATTTT.

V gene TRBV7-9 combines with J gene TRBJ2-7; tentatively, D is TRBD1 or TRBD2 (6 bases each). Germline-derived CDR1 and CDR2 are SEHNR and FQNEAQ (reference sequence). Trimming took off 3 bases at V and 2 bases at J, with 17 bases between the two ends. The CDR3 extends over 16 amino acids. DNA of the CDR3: TGTGCCAGCAGCTTGGGGGGCAGCGGCTCCCCCTACGAGCAGTACGTC. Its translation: CASSLGGSGSPYEQYV.

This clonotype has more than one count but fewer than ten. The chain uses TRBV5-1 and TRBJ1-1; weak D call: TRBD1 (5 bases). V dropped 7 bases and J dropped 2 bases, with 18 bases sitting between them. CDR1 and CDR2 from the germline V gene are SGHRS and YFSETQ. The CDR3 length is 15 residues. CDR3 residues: CASLPRWGSNTEAFF. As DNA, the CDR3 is TGCGCCAGCTTACCCCGATGGGGGTCAAACACTGAAGCTTTCTTT.

Here the CDR3 reads CASSSAGTGEGDTQYF. The CDR3 bases are TGTGCCAGCAGTTCTGCCGGGACAGGGGAGGGAGATACGCAGTATTTT. The genes are TRBV28 and TRBJ2-3; 10 nucleotides line up with TRBD1. This CDR3 spans 16 amino acids. CDR1 is MDHEN, CDR2 SYDVKM, per germline. Trimming took 4 bases from V and 5 from J; bases not matched to a gene: 9.

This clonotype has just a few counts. CDR3 sequence reads: CASSSTGDFSNQPQHF. The DNA of the CDR3 is TGTGCCAGCAGCTCCACAGGGGACTTTAGCAATCAGCCCCAGCATTTT. This chain links TRBV7-9 with TRBJ1-5; TRBD1 aligns across 7 bases. Germline CDR1 reads SEHNR; CDR2 reads FQNEAQ (reference sequence). The CDR3 covers 16 residues. The J segment lost 0 bases and the V segment lost 4 bases, leaving 6 bases of the junction unmatched.

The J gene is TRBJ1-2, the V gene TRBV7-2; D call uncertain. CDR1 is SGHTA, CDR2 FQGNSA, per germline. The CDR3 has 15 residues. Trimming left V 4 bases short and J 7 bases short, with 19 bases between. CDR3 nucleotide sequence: TGTGCCAGCAGCTCGCCCCGGGCCCGCTCAGGTGGCTACACCTTC. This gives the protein CASSSPRARSGGYTF.

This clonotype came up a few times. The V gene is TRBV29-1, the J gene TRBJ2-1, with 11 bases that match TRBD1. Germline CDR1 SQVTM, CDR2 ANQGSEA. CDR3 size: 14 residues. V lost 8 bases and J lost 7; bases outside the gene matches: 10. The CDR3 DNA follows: TGCAGCTGTTGGCCCGGGACAGGGGGAAATGAGCAGTTCTTC. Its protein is CSCWPGTGGNEQFF.

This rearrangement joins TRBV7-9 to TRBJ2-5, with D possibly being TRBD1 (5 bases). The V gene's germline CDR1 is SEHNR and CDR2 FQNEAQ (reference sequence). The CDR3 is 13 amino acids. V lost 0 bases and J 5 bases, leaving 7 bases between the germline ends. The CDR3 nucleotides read TGTGCCAGCAGCTTAGCAGGGGATGAGACCCAGTACTTC. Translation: CASSLAGDETQYF.

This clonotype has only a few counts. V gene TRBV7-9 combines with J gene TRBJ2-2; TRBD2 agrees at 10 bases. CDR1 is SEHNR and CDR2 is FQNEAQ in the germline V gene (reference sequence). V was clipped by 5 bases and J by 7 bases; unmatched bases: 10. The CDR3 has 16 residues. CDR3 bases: TGTGCCAGCAGCCCACGGACTAGCGGACGGGTCGGGGAGCTGTTTTTT. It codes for CASSPRTSGRVGELFF.

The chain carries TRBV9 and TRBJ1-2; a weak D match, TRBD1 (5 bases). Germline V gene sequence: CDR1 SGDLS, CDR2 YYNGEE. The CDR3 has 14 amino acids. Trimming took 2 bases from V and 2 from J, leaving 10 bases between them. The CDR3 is CASSVEGLNYGYTF. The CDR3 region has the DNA TGTGCCAGCAGCGTCGAGGGGCTAAACTATGGCTACACCTTC.

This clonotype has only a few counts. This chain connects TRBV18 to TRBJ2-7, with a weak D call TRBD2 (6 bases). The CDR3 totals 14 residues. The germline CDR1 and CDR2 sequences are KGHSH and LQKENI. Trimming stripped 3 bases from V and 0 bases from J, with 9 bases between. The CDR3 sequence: CASSPSGGSYEQYF. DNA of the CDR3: TGTGCCAGCTCACCCTCCGGGGGCTCCTACGAGCAGTACTTC.

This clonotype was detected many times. The CDR3 region is CASSPEVAGTGELFF. The CDR3 nucleotides are TGTGCCAGCAGCCCAGAGGTGGCGGGCACCGGGGAGCTGTTTTTT. V and J are TRBV7-2 and TRBJ2-2; TRBD2 might be the D (5 bases). Germline V CDR1 and CDR2: SGHTA, FQGNSA. V dropped 5 bases and J dropped 4 bases, with 14 bases sitting between them. The CDR3 spans 15 residues.

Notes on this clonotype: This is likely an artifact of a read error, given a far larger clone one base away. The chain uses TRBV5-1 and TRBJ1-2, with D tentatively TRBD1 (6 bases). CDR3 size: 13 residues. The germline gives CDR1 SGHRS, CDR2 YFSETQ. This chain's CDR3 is CDSSLDSNYGYTF. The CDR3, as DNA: TGCGACAGCAGCTTGGACAGCAACTATGGCTACACCTTC.

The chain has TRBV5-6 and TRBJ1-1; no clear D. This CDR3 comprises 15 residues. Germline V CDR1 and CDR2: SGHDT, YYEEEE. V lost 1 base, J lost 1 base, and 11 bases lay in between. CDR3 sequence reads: CASSLIFGQNTEAFF. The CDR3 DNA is TGTGCCAGCAGCTTGATATTCGGGCAGAACACTGAAGCTTTCTTT. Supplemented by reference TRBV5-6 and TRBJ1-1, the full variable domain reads DAGVTQSPTHLIKTRGQQVTLRCSPKSGHDTVSWYQQALGQGPQFIFQYYEEEERQRGNFPDRFSGHQFPNYSSELNVNALLLGDSALYLCASSLIFGQNTEAFFGQGTRLTVV.

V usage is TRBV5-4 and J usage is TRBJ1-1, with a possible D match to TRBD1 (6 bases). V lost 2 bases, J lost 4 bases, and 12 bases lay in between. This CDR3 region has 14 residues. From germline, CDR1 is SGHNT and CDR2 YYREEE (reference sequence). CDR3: CASSLIRGGTEAFF. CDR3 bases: TGTGCCAGCAGCTTAATCAGGGGTGGCACTGAAGCTTTCTTT.

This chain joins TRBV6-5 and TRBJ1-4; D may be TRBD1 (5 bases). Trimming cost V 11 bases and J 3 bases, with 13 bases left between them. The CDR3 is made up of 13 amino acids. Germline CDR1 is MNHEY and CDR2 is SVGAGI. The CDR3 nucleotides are TGTGCCGGGCCGACAGATTCTAATGAAAAACTGTTTTTT. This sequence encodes CAGPTDSNEKLFF.

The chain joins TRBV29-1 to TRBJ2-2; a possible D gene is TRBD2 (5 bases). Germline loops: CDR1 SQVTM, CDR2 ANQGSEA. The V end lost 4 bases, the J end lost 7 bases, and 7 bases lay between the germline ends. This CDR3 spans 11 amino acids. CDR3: CSVGSGGELFF. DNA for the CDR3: TGCAGCGTTGGCAGCGGCGGGGAGCTGTTTTTT.

The CDR3 region is CASSHPGQGTEAFF. The CDR3, as DNA: TGCGCCAGCAGCCATCCGGGGCAGGGCACTGAAGCTTTCTTT. The chain employs TRBV4-1 and TRBJ1-1, with D maybe TRBD1 (5 bases). The germline gives CDR1 MGHRA, CDR2 YSYEKL. The V end lost 3 bases, the J end lost 4 bases, and 12 bases lay between the germline ends. The CDR3 runs to 14 residues.

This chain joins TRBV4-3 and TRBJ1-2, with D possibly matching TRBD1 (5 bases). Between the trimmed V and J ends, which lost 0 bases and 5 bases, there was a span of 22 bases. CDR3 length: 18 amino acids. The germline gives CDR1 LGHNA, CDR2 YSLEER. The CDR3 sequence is CASSQDVNLGGVGYGYTF. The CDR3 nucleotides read TGCGCCAGCAGCCAAGACGTGAATTTGGGAGGGGTAGGATATGGCTACACCTTC.

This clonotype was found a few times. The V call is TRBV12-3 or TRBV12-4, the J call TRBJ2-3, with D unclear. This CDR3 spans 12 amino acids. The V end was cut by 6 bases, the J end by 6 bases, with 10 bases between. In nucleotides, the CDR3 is TGTGCCAGCAGCCCGGATCGGGATACGCAGTATTTT. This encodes CASSPDRDTQYF.

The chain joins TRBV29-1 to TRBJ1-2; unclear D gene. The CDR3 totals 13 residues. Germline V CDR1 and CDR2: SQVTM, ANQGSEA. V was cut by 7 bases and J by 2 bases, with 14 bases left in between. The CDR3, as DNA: TGCAGCGCCGACCCAGATAGAAACTATGGCTACACCTTC. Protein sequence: CSADPDRNYGYTF.

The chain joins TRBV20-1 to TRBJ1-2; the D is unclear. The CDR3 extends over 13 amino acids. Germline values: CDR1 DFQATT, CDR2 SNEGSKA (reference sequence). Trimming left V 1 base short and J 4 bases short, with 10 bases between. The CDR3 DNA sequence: TGCAGTGCTAGAGGTAGCCGGACCTATGGCTACACCTTC. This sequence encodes CSARGSRTYGYTF.

The CDR3 spells CASSHPGTGDTGELFF. Here the CDR3 DNA reads TGCGCCAGCAGCCACCCCGGGACAGGGGACACCGGGGAGCTGTTTTTT. This chain uses TRBV4-1 with TRBJ2-2, with TRBD1 matching over 10 bases. V lost 3 bases to trimming and J lost 3 bases; unmatched junction nucleotides: 4. This CDR3 has 16 residues. Per germline, CDR1 MGHRA and CDR2 YSYEKL.

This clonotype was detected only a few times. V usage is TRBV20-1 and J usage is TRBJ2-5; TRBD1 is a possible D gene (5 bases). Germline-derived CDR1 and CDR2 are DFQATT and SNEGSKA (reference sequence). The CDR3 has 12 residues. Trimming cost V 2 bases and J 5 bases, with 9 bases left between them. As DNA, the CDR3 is TGCAGTGCTAGAATAGGGGTTGAGACCCAGTACTTC. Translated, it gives CSARIGVETQYF.

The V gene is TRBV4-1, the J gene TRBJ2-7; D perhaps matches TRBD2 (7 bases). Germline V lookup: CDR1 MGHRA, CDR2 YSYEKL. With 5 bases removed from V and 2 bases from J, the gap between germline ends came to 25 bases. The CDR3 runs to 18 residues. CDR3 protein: CASSVRRLGGAGTYEQYF. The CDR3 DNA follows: TGCGCCAGCAGCGTTCGGAGGCTTGGGGGGGCCGGAACCTACGAGCAGTACTTC.